This T cell receptor (beta chain) derives from a study of beta chain features in type 1 diabetes. The CDR3 runs to 15 residues. Trimming cost V 3 bases and J 4 bases, with 16 bases left between them. The V gene's germline CDR1 is SGHTA and CDR2 FQGNSA. Sequenced material consisted of expressed TCRB transcripts (all of the isolated RNA was reverse transcribed). Sequenced by immunoSEQ multiplex PCR; TCRdb stores in-frame clones only, minus some. The table includes tens of thousands of clones, around 48% detected once. This clone showed up just a few times. Specimen: central memory CD4+ T cells from blood. V usage is TRBV7-2 and J usage is TRBJ2-7, with D hard to call. The sequence came from a woman between 18 and 29 years old in good health. The CDR3 loop reads CASSFKTSPVYEQYF. The CDR3 nucleotides are TGTGCCAGCAGCTTCAAGACAAGCCCGGTGTACGAGCAGTACTTC.